The source of this T cell receptor beta chain is a study of blood T cells in healthy people across ages. Whole-study context: For every two T cells, template switching captured about one barcoded beta molecule.

This clonotype was detected a few times. CDR3 size: 13 residues. V was pared by 3 bases and J by 5 bases, with 12 bases between. Per germline, CDR1 DFQATT and CDR2 SNEGSKA (reference sequence). Combining a sample-barcoded 5' primer with a J-beta primer mix, a second PCR ran for about 7 to 11 cycles. TCRdb re-derived calls from the 5' RACE reads in MiXCR, one entry per CDR3 protein. The sample holds about 570,000 distinct CDR3 sequences, 25% to 30% seen once. The V call is TRBV20-1, the J call TRBJ2-3; D ambiguous. The sample comprised blood. This TCR was sampled from a woman aged 70-85 years in good health. This CDR3 is CSASQSRLDTQYF. For the CDR3, the DNA is TGCAGTGCTAGTCAAAGCAGGCTAGATACGCAGTATTTT.